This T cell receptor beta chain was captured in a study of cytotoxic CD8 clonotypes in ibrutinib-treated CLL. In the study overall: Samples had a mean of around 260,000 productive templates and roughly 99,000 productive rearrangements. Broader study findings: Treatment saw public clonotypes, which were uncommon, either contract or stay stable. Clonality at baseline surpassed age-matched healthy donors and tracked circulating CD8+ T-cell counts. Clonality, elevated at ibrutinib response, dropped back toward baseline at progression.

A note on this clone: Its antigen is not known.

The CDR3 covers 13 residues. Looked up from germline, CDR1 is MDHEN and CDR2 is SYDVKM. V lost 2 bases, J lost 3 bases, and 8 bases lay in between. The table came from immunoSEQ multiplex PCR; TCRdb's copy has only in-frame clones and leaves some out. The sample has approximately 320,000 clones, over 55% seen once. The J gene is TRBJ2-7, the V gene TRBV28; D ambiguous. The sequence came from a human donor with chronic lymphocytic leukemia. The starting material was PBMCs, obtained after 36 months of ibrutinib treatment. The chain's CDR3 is CASSLPLLYEQYF. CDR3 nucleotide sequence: TGTGCCAGCAGTTTACCCCTCCTCTACGAGCAGTACTTC.